Listed below are T cell receptor beta chains from one sample, sequenced in a study of blood T cell repertoires in COVID-19. Data came from immunoSEQ multiplex PCR; TCRdb stores just in-frame clones and leaves some out. The table includes about 42,000 clones, about 91% detected once. Sequencing was done on a sample of peripheral blood. The receptors come from a man in his fifties with active COVID-19. Each CDR3 is given with its conserved first and last residue.

V gene: TRBV19; J gene: TRBJ1-2; CDR3 protein: CASRTGGGYGYTF
V gene: TRBV7-2; J gene: TRBJ2-2; CDR3 protein: CASSYRGLAGGKAGELFF
V gene: TRBV5-1; J gene: TRBJ1-4; CDR3 protein: CASSLDRGSNEKLFF
V gene: TRBV7-9; J gene: TRBJ2-2; CDR3 protein: CASERTRVNTGELFF
V gene: TRBV5-4; J gene: TRBJ1-1; CDR3 protein: CASSTGGMMDTEAFF
V gene: TRBV2; J gene: TRBJ1-2; CDR3 protein: CASSATDSDYGYTF
V gene: TRBV28; J gene: TRBJ1-5; CDR3 protein: CASSRTVNQPQHF
V gene: TRBV4-2; J gene: TRBJ2-3; CDR3 protein: CASSQEFEPADTQYF
V gene: TRBV5-8; J gene: TRBJ2-7; CDR3 protein: CASSLVGREQYF
V gene: TRBV29-1; J gene: TRBJ2-1; CDR3 protein: CSVEIPKRVAGASSYNEQFF
V gene: TRBV5-1; J gene: TRBJ2-3; CDR3 protein: CASSPTSGSTDTQYF
V gene: TRBV5-1; J gene: TRBJ2-1; CDR3 protein: CASSLEGTSGRTSYNEQFF
V gene: TRBV30; J gene: TRBJ2-7; CDR3 protein: CAWSRDSSYEQYF
V gene: TRBV28; J gene: TRBJ2-7; CDR3 protein: CASRPGQTYEQYF